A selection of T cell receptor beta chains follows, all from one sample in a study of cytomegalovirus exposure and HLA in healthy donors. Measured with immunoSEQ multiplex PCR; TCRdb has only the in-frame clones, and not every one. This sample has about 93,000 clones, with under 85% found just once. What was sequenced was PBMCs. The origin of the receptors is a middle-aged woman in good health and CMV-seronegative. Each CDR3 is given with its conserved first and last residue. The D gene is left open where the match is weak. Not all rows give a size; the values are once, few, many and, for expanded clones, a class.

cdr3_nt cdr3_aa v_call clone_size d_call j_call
TGTGCCAGCAGTCCAACTCGGCCGGGTATCTATGGCTACACCTTC CASSPTRPGIYGYTF TRBV6-4 NA NA TRBJ1-2
TGCGCCAGCAGTGAGAGGGCAGGGCTGAACACCGGGGAGCTGTTTTTT CASSERAGLNTGELFF TRBV10-2 once NA TRBJ2-2
TGTGCCAGCAGCCGGGGACAGGGGACGTTCCATCAGCCCCAGCATTTT CASSRGQGTFHQPQHF TRBV2 few TRBD1 TRBJ1-5
TGTGCCAGTAAACGACCAGGGGGCTTGGATGGCTACACCTTC CASKRPGGLDGYTF TRBV19 NA TRBD1 TRBJ1-2
TGTGCCAGCAGCTTCCTCAGGCGGGTTGGAGGGAAGAACACTGAAGCTTTCTTT CASSFLRRVGGKNTEAFF TRBV7-9 NA NA TRBJ1-1
TGTTCCAGCAGCTTAGCGCGAGGCAGGGCAGAGGACACTGAAGCTTTCTTT CSSSLARGRAEDTEAFF TRBV7-9 NA NA TRBJ1-1
TGCGCCAGCCAGGAGGAAGAGACCCAGTACTTC CASQEEETQYF TRBV5-1 NA NA TRBJ2-5
TGCGCCAGCAGTTTCTCCGAGGCAGGGCCTTACAATGAGCAGTTCTTC CASSFSEAGPYNEQFF TRBV5-1 few NA TRBJ2-1
TGTTCCAGCAGCAACCAGCCGGGGGAACTGTTTTTT CSSSNQPGELFF TRBV7-9 NA NA TRBJ1-4
TGTGCCAGTAGATCGCAGGGTGGGAACACTGAAGCTTTCTTT CASRSQGGNTEAFF TRBV19 few NA TRBJ1-1
TGTGCTAGTGGTTTGGCCCTTCCAGGGTGGAACACTGAAGCTTTCTTT CASGLALPGWNTEAFF TRBV12-5 NA NA TRBJ1-1
TGCGCCAGCAGCCGCTCCAGGAACGGGGGCACTGAAGCTTTCTTT CASSRSRNGGTEAFF TRBV4-3 NA NA TRBJ1-1
TGTGCCAGCAGTGAGAACCCCGGGGGTGGCGAGAAAAAAAACATTCAGTACTTC CASSENPGGGEKKNIQYF TRBV6-1 NA NA TRBJ2-4
TGCGCCAGCAGCTTGGCTCCGGGAGTTACCACCGGGGAGCTGTTTTTT CASSLAPGVTTGELFF TRBV5-1 NA NA TRBJ2-2
TGTGCCAGCAGTTTGTGGACAACCGGGGAGCTGTTTTTT CASSLWTTGELFF TRBV27 NA NA TRBJ2-2
TGTGCCAGCAATATTGGGACAGGGGATCAGCCCCAGCATTTT CASNIGTGDQPQHF TRBV6-6 NA TRBD1 TRBJ1-5
TGTGCTAGTGGCCCCGGGACAGTCTATGGCTACACCTTC CASGPGTVYGYTF TRBV12-5 NA TRBD1 TRBJ1-2
TGCGCCAGCAGCCTAGCGGGAGAGTTCTACGAGCAGTACTTC CASSLAGEFYEQYF TRBV4-3 NA TRBD2 TRBJ2-7
TGTGCCAGCAGCTCGGACAGGGCCACCATTTACGAGCAGTACTTC CASSSDRATIYEQYF TRBV7-2 NA TRBD1 TRBJ2-7
TGCGCCAGCAGCTTGGGGGCGACAACTAATGAAAAACTGTTTTTT CASSLGATTNEKLFF TRBV5-1 NA NA TRBJ1-4
TGTGCCAGCTCAGTAGGGGCTACCTATGGCTACACCTTC CASSVGATYGYTF TRBV6-5 NA NA TRBJ1-2
TGTGCCAGCAGCTTAGATCTGGGTCGGGGAACTAGCGGGAACTCCTACGAGCAGTACTTC CASSLDLGRGTSGNSYEQYF TRBV11-3 NA TRBD2 TRBJ2-7
TGTGCCAGTACATTCAAGGAGAGCAATCAGCCCCAGCATTTT CASTFKESNQPQHF TRBV2 few NA TRBJ1-5
TGTGCCAGCTCACCCCTCGCGAAGGGGGTTAACTATGGCTACACCTTC CASSPLAKGVNYGYTF TRBV18 NA NA TRBJ1-2
TGTGCCAGCAGCTGGCCCAGGAGCGGGAGGGCGAACAAAGAGACCCAGTACTTC CASSWPRSGRANKETQYF TRBV5-4 NA TRBD2 TRBJ2-5
TGTGCCAGCAGTGGTTTGAGAGGTCAGCCCCAGCATTTT CASSGLRGQPQHF TRBV6-1 few NA TRBJ1-5
TGTGCCAGTAGTATACGGGCTAGCTTCAATGAGCAGTTCTTC CASSIRASFNEQFF TRBV19 NA NA TRBJ2-1
TGTGCCACCAGCAGAGTGGGACTAGCCTACGAGCAGTACTTC CATSRVGLAYEQYF TRBV15 NA TRBD2 TRBJ2-7
TGTGCCAGCAGTCACGGACTAGCGGGAGCCTACAATGAGCAGTTCTTC CASSHGLAGAYNEQFF TRBV4-2 NA TRBD2 TRBJ2-1
TGTGCCAGCAGTGAAGCTGCTATAGCCAAAAACATTCAGTACTTC CASSEAAIAKNIQYF TRBV6-1 NA NA TRBJ2-4
TGTTCCAGCAGCTTAGCCAGGGCCTACGAGCAGTACTTC CSSSLARAYEQYF TRBV7-9 NA NA TRBJ2-7
TGCGCCAGCAGCTTGGCCAGAACAGGGAGTACTGAAGCTTTCTTT CASSLARTGSTEAFF TRBV5-1 NA NA TRBJ1-1